A selection of T cell receptor beta chains follows, all from one sample in a study of beta chain features in type 1 diabetes. Profiling relied on immunoSEQ multiplex PCR, and the TCRdb table lists in-frame clones only, not all of them. Seen here are hundreds of thousands of clones, more than 12% observed once, and the top ten hold nearly 0.04%. Sequencing was done on a sample of naive CD4+ T cells from blood. The receptors shown here come from a man aged 18-30 years with type 1 diabetes. CDR3s include the opening cysteine and the closing phenylalanine or tryptophan. The order of the fields is V gene, D gene, J gene, clone size, CDR3 DNA, CDR3 protein. The D gene is left open where the match is weak. Clone size appears in some rows only: once, few, many, or a class for an expanded clone.

>TRBV15|TRBD2|TRBJ2-3|NA
TGTGCCACCAGCAGAGATAGACTAGCGGGAGGGACTAGCACAGATACGCAGTATTTT
CATSRDRLAGGTSTDTQYF
>TRBV9|TRBD2|TRBJ2-7|few
TGTGCCAGCAGCGTAGCCGGGACTACCTCCTACGAGCAGTACTTC
CASSVAGTTSYEQYF
>TRBV15|NA|TRBJ2-6|NA
TGTGCCACCAGCAGAGAAGGGGCTGGGGCCAACGTCCTGACTTTC
CATSREGAGANVLTF
>TRBV7-2|NA|TRBJ1-4|NA
TGTGCCAGCAGCTTAGCAGGGCGGGTTAAGGAAAAACTGTTTTTT
CASSLAGRVKEKLFF
>TRBV2|NA|TRBJ1-5|NA
TGTGCCAGCAGTTATCAGGGTAACAATCAGCCCCAGCATTTT
CASSYQGNNQPQHF
>TRBV9|NA|TRBJ2-1|few
TGTGCCAGCAGCGGGCCTGGGGGTCTCTCCTACAATGAGCAGTTCTTC
CASSGPGGLSYNEQFF
>TRBV10-3|TRBD1|TRBJ1-2|NA
TGTGCCATCAGTGAGGACAGGGCTGGCTACTATGGCTACACCTTC
CAISEDRAGYYGYTF
>TRBV7-2|TRBD2|TRBJ2-7|NA
TGTGCCAGCAGCTTATTTGCGGGAGGCGTCGAGCAGTACTTC
CASSLFAGGVEQYF
>TRBV9|TRBD2|TRBJ2-1|NA
TGTGCCAGCAGCGTAGGTGGCGGGAGACCCTACAATGAGCAGTTCTTC
CASSVGGGRPYNEQFF
>TRBV29-1|TRBD1|TRBJ1-2|NA
TGCAGCGTCTCGGACAGGGGGATTTATGGCTACACCTTC
CSVSDRGIYGYTF
>TRBV7-2|TRBD1|TRBJ2-7|few
TGTGCCAGCATACCCGGGACAGGGTTACACGAGCAGTACTTC
CASIPGTGLHEQYF
>TRBV10-3|NA|TRBJ2-3|NA
TGTGCCATCAGTGTGTCAGATACGCAGTATTTT
CAISVSDTQYF
>TRBV7-9|NA|TRBJ2-1|few
TGTGCCAGCAGCTTAGTAGGACTCTACAATGAGCAGTTCTTC
CASSLVGLYNEQFF
>TRBV4-1|NA|TRBJ2-3|NA
TGCGCCAGCAGCCAAGAATGGGGCGTGAGCACAGATACGCAGTATTTT
CASSQEWGVSTDTQYF
>TRBV18|TRBD1|TRBJ2-5|few
TGTGCCACCTCCCAAAACGACAGGGCGGGCGGAGAGACCCAGTACTTC
CATSQNDRAGGETQYF
>TRBV25-1|NA|TRBJ2-6|few
TGTGCCACCGAGGTCTCTGGGGCCAACGTCCTGACTTTC
CATEVSGANVLTF
>TRBV6-4|TRBD2|TRBJ2-1|few
TGTGCCAGCATGGTGGAAGCGGGAGTAATGAATGAGCAGTTCTTC
CASMVEAGVMNEQFF
>TRBV6-1|TRBD2|TRBJ2-5|few
TGTGCCAGCAGGGCGGGAGGGCCGGACGAGACCCAGTACTTC
CASRAGGPDETQYF
>TRBV15|NA|TRBJ1-4|NA
TGTGCCACCAGCCCCCGGGACGGTCATGAAAAACTGTTTTTT
CATSPRDGHEKLFF
>TRBV7-8|NA|TRBJ1-1|NA
TGTGCCAGCAGCTTAGGACGCCTGAACACTGAAGCTTTCTTT
CASSLGRLNTEAFF
>TRBV5-1|NA|TRBJ2-7|NA
TGCGCCAGCATGCTGGGACTCATGTCCTACGAGCAGTACTTC
CASMLGLMSYEQYF
>TRBV11-3|NA|TRBJ2-1|NA
TGTGCCAGCAGCTTTACAGGTCTCAATGAGCAGTTCTTC
CASSFTGLNEQFF
>TRBV29-1|TRBD1|TRBJ1-2|few
TGCAGCGTTGTGACAGGGGGGAGAGGCTACACCTTC
CSVVTGGRGYTF
>TRBV7-2|NA|TRBJ2-7|NA
TGTGCCAGCAGGTCCTCAGGGTTAGGCTCTTACGAGCAGTACTTC
CASRSSGLGSYEQYF
>TRBV25-1|NA|TRBJ1-6|NA
TGTGCCAGCAGTGGCGGCGTGAGCTCCTATAATTCACCCCTCCACTTT
CASSGGVSSYNSPLHF
>TRBV7-2|TRBD2|TRBJ2-1|NA
TGTGCCAGCAGCTTAGTCGCGGGAGCCTACAATGAGCAGTTCTTC
CASSLVAGAYNEQFF
>TRBV30|NA|TRBJ1-2|NA
TGTGCCTGGAGCCCGAGGGACATATATAACTATGGCTACACCTTC
CAWSPRDIYNYGYTF
>TRBV2|NA|TRBJ2-7|few
TGTGCCAGCACCGGCCCAGGGTTATCCTACGAGCAGTACTTC
CASTGPGLSYEQYF
>TRBV20-1|NA|TRBJ1-1|NA
TGCAGCACTGGTGGGAACACTGAAGCTTTCTTT
CSTGGNTEAFF
>TRBV23-1|TRBD1|TRBJ1-3|NA
TGCGCCAGCAGTCAACCTCCTCCGGGACAGGGACCCCTCTCTGGAAACACCATATATTTT
CASSQPPPGQGPLSGNTIYF
>TRBV5-1|NA|TRBJ2-1|NA
TGCGCCAGCAGCTTGAGGGATGAGCAGTTCTTC
CASSLRDEQFF
>TRBV30|TRBD1|TRBJ1-2|NA
TGTGCCTGGAGTGTACAGGGGGTTGCCTATGGCTACACCTTC
CAWSVQGVAYGYTF
>TRBV18|TRBD1|TRBJ2-4|few
TGTGCCAGCTCACCAGACAGGGTAGACATTCAGTACTTC
CASSPDRVDIQYF
>TRBV5-1|NA|TRBJ2-2|NA
TGCGCCAGCAGCTTGGACAGGTTTTCCGGGGAGCTGTTTTTT
CASSLDRFSGELFF
>TRBV19|NA|TRBJ2-5|NA
TGTGCCTCCTCTGGGAGGTCTTCGGAGACCCAGTACTTC
CASSGRSSETQYF
>TRBV7-2|NA|TRBJ1-5|few
TGTGCCAGCATGGAACAGAGGGGCAATCAGCCCCAGCATTTT
CASMEQRGNQPQHF
>TRBV9|NA|TRBJ2-3|few
TGTGCCAGCAGCGTAGAGAAAGATACGCAGTATTTT
CASSVEKDTQYF
>TRBV5-4|NA|TRBJ1-5|NA
TGTGCCAGCAGCTCCGGTGGGGATAGCAATCAGCCCCAGCATTTT
CASSSGGDSNQPQHF
>TRBV2|NA|TRBJ2-7|few
TGTGCCAGCAGTGACCTCGGACTGGGCTGGGAGCAGTACTTC
CASSDLGLGWEQYF